Described below is a single T cell receptor beta chain sequence and its context. The antigen is unknown. This sample is part of a study of Ad26.COV2.S vaccination and SARS-CoV-2 variants. Study-wide results and limits: Non-spike TCR breadth did not differ much between vaccine and placebo recipients.

Profiling relied on immunoSEQ multiplex PCR, and the TCRdb table lists in-frame clones only, not all of them. The sample yields some 39,000 clones, roughly 83% seen once. This clonotype originated in a human donor who had recovered from COVID-19. Sequencing was performed on peripheral blood, taken after recovery from COVID-19.

The CDR3 reads CASSPRYLVGDTQYF. DNA of the CDR3: TGTGCCAGCAGCCCCCGCTACTTAGTTGGGGATACGCAGTATTTT. The gene calls are TRBV3-1 (or the pseudogene TRBV3-2) and TRBJ2-3; no clear D gene. Germline V lookup: CDR1 LGHDT, CDR2 YNNKEL (reference sequence). V lost 4 bases, J lost 6 bases, and 17 bases lay in between. The CDR3 loop spans 15 amino acids.